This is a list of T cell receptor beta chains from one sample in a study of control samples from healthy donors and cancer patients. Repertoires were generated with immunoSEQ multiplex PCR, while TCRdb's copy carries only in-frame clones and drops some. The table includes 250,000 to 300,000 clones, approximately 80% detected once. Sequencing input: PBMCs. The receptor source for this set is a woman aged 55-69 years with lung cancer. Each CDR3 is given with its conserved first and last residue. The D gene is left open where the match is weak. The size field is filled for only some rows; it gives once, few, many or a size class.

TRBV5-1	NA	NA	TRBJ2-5	TGCGCCAGCAGCGGCCAGGGTCCCCAAGAGACCCAGTACTTC	CASSGQGPQETQYF
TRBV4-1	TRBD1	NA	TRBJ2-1	TGCGCCAGCAGCCAAGGTACAGGGGGTAGTGAGCAGTTCTTC	CASSQGTGGSEQFF
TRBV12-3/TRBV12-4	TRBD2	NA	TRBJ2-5	TGTGCCAGCACTTGGGGGGGACAAGAGACCCAGTACTTC	CASTWGGQETQYF
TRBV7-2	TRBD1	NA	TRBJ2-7	TGTGCCAGCAGCTCCGTAGGGGGCACCTACGAGCAGTACTTC	CASSSVGGTYEQYF
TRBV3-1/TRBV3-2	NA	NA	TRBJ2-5	TGTGCCAGCAGCCATCCAGGGGACCCGTCCCAAGAGACCCAGTACTTC	CASSHPGDPSQETQYF
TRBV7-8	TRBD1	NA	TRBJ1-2	TGTGCCAGCAGCTGGGGGACAGGGCCTTATGGCTACACCTTC	CASSWGTGPYGYTF
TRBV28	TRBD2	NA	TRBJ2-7	TGTGCCAGCAGCCGGGGGACTATTAAGTACGAGCAGTACTTC	CASSRGTIKYEQYF
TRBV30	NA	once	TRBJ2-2	TGTGCCTGGACGCGGGACAACACCGGGGAGCTGTTTTTT	CAWTRDNTGELFF
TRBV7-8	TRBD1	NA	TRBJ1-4	TGTGCCAGCAGCTTAGCGGGATCAGGGGGACGCGAAAAACTGTTTTTT	CASSLAGSGGREKLFF
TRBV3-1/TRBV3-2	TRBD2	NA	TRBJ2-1	TGTGCCAGCAGCCGGGGGGGGGAGCAGTTCTTC	CASSRGGEQFF
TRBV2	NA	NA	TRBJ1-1	TGTGCCAGCGGCGGACAACCGAACACTGAAGCTTTCTTT	CASGGQPNTEAFF
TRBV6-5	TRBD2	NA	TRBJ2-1	TGTGCCAGCAGTCGGAGCGGGGGGGCCTACAATGAGCAGTTCTTC	CASSRSGGAYNEQFF
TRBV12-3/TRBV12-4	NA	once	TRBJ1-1	TGTGCCAGCAGTTCCACCGCGAACACTGAAGCTTTCTTT	CASSSTANTEAFF
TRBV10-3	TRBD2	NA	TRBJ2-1	TGTGCCATCAGTGGGTCGGGGGGGGGCGGCAATGAGCAGTTCTTC	CAISGSGGGGNEQFF
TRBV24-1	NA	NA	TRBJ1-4	TGTGCCCGCCCCCCCCGGTGGGAAAAACTGTTTTTT	CARPPRWEKLFF
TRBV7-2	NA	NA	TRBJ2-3	TGTGCCAGCAGCTTAAATCGACTAGTGACAGATACGCAGTATTTT	CASSLNRLVTDTQYF
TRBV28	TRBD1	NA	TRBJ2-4	TGTGCCAGCAGTTTAACAGGGGGCCCGAACATTCAGTACTTC	CASSLTGGPNIQYF
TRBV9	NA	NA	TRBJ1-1	TGTGCCAGCAGCCCCTCAGGGGCTAACACTGAAGCTTTCTTT	CASSPSGANTEAFF
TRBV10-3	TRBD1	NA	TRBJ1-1	TGTGCCATCAGTGAGTCGGTGGGACAGGGGGCGATCAGCACTGAAGCTTTCTTT	CAISESVGQGAISTEAFF
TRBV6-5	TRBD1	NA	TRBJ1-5	TGTGCCAGCAGCGATCTTGACAGGGTTTTCCAGCCCCAGCATTTT	CASSDLDRVFQPQHF
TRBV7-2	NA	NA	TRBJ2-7	TGTGCCAGCAGCCCTGACCGGGTTTTAAGCGAGCAGTACTTC	CASSPDRVLSEQYF
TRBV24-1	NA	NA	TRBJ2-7	TGTGCCACCAGTGTTCCTGGCTCCTACGAGCAGTACTTC	CATSVPGSYEQYF
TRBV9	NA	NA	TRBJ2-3	TGTGCCAGCAGCGTAAGTCCGGGCAGGGGAACGGATACGCAGTATTTT	CASSVSPGRGTDTQYF
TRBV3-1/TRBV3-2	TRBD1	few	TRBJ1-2	TGTGCCAGCAGCCAAGGGACAGGACTGTATGGCTACACCTTC	CASSQGTGLYGYTF
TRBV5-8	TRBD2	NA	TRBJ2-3	TGTGCCAGCAGCTTGGGGTTCGCGGGACTAGGGGGAACAGATACGCAGTATTTT	CASSLGFAGLGGTDTQYF
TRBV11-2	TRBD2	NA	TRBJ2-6	TGTGCCAGCAGCTCGTTTGGGGACTACTCTGGGGCCAACGTCCTGACTTTC	CASSSFGDYSGANVLTF
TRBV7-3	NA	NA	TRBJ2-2	TGTGCCAGCAGCTTACAGGGGACGAACACCGGGGAGCTGTTTTTT	CASSLQGTNTGELFF
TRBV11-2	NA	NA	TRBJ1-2	TGTGCCAGCAGCCGTCTCCGGGACCGGTGGGGCTACACCTTC	CASSRLRDRWGYTF
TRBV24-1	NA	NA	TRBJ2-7	TGTGCCACTCAAGGGGACGGTTCCTACGAGCAGTACTTC	CATQGDGSYEQYF
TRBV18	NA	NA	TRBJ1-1	TGTGCCAGCTCCGACAGCCGCGAGGCTGAAGCTTTCTTT	CASSDSREAEAFF
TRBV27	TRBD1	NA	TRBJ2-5	TGTGCCAGCAGTTCGGGACAGGGGGGACAAGAGACCCAGTACTTC	CASSSGQGGQETQYF
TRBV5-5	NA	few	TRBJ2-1	TGTGCCAGCAGCTTGGAGCAGGGGTCCTACAATGAGCAGTTCTTC	CASSLEQGSYNEQFF
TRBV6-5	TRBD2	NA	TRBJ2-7	TGTGCCAGCATCGGGGGGGCCTACGAGCAGTACTTC	CASIGGAYEQYF
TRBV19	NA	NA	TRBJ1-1	TGTGCCAGTAGTATTCCTCGGACCCGCCTGAACACTGAAGCTTTCTTT	CASSIPRTRLNTEAFF
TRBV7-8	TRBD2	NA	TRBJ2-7	TGTGCCTCCGGGGCGGGAGAGGTCTACGAGCAGTACTTC	CASGAGEVYEQYF
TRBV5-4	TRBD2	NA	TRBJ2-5	TGTGCCAGCAGCCAGAAAACTAGCGGCCAAGAGACCCAGTACTTC	CASSQKTSGQETQYF
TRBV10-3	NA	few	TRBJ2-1	TGTGCCATCAGTGAGTCGAGGGGGACCAATTACAATGAGCAGTTCTTC	CAISESRGTNYNEQFF
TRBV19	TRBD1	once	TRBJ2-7	TGTGCCAGTAGTATAGACACAGGGGAATTCTACGAGCAGTACTTC	CASSIDTGEFYEQYF
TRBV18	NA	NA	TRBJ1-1	TGTGCCAGCTCACGGGCAGGACTAAACACTGAAGCTTTCTTT	CASSRAGLNTEAFF
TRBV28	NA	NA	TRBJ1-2	TGTGCCAGCAGTTTGGAGAACTATGGCTACACCTTC	CASSLENYGYTF
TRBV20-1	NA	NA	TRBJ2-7	TGCAGTGCTAGTCAGGGGACCTACGAGCAGTACTTC	CSASQGTYEQYF
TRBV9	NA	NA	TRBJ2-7	TGTGCCAGCAGCGCCCACCAGGGGAGCTCCTACGAGCAGTACTTC	CASSAHQGSSYEQYF
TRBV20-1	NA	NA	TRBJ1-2	TGCAGTGCTCTCGGGCGGGGGGGCTACACCTTC	CSALGRGGYTF
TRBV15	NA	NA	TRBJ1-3	TGTGCCACCAGCAGAGATCGGAGAAACACCATATATTTT	CATSRDRRNTIYF
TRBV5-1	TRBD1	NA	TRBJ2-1	TGCGCCAGCAGCTTGGAGACGACAGGGGGCAATGAGCAGTTCTTC	CASSLETTGGNEQFF
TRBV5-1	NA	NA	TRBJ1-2	TGCGCCAGCAGCCAAGGCCGTGAGGGGGTCTACACCTTC	CASSQGREGVYTF
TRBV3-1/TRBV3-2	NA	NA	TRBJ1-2	TGTGCCAGCAGCCAGGGGGGCGGCTACACCTTC	CASSQGGGYTF
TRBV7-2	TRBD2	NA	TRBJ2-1	TGTGCCAGCAGCTTAGAGCGGGGGGAAGTTGAGCAGTTCTTC	CASSLERGEVEQFF
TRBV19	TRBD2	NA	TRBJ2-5	TGTGCCAGTAGTACGCTAGCGGGACTACAAGAGACCCAGTACTTC	CASSTLAGLQETQYF
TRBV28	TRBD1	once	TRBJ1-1	TGTGCCAGCAGTTTAGGGACAGCGGGGCGGACTGAAGCTTTCTTT	CASSLGTAGRTEAFF
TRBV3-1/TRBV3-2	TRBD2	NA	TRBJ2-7	TGTGCCAGCAGCCTGGGACTAGCGGGGGGTAACTACGAGCAGTACTTC	CASSLGLAGGNYEQYF
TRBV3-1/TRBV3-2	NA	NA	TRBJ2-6	TGTGCCAGCAGTCCGAGTACTGGGGCCAACGTCCTGACTTTC	CASSPSTGANVLTF